These 17 T cell receptor beta chains were sequenced from one sample in a study of T cell responses to AZD1222 COVID-19 vaccine. TCRdb's copy holds only in-frame clones and misses some; the assay was immunoSEQ multiplex PCR. This sample carries tens of thousands of clones, more than 75% of them seen once, and the ten largest clones take 4% to 6%. Specimen: peripheral blood, collected on day 0 of MenACWY control vaccination. Every receptor here comes from an adult in good health.

The gene calls are TRBV5-4 and TRBJ1-1; a weak D match, TRBD1 (6 bases). Trimming removed 7 bases at V and 5 bases at J, with 18 bases between. The CDR3 length is 14 residues. CDR1 is SGHNT and CDR2 is YYREEE in the germline V gene (reference sequence). CDR3 sequence (DNA): TGTGCCAGCTCCGGAGGGGGTGTTAGAACTGAAGCTTTCTTT. It translates to CASSGGGVRTEAFF.

The chain combines TRBV7-9 with TRBJ1-2; no clear D gene. This CDR3 comprises 14 residues. The V gene's germline CDR1 is SEHNR and CDR2 FQNEAQ (reference sequence). Trimming took 5 bases from V and 7 from J, leaving 17 bases between them. Here the CDR3 reads CASSARAEASGYTF. CDR3 DNA sequence: TGTGCCAGCAGCGCGCGGGCAGAAGCAAGTGGCTACACCTTC.

The chain couples TRBV18 to TRBJ1-4; 7 positions agree with TRBD1. CDR3 length: 14 residues. J gave up 8 bases and V 3 bases, and 6 bases lay outside the gene matches. CDR1 and CDR2 from the germline V gene are KGHSH and LQKENI. For the CDR3, the DNA is TGTGCCAGCTCACCCGACAGGGCCTCAGAAAAACTGTTTTTT. This codes for CASSPDRASEKLFF.

The chain couples TRBV11-2 to TRBJ1-6; TRBD1 is a possible D gene (6 bases). The CDR3 loop spans 14 amino acids. The germline V gene has CDR1 SGHAT and CDR2 FQNNGV. V was shortened by 4 bases and J by 7 bases, with 11 bases between the two germline ends. In DNA form, the CDR3 reads TGTGCCAGCAGCTCGCGGGACAAGAATTCACCCCTCCACTTT. This codes for CASSSRDKNSPLHF.

The CDR3 loop reads CASSLTGNHSPLHF. The CDR3 coding sequence is TGTGCCAGCAGCCTGACAGGGAATCATTCACCCCTCCACTTT. The chain employs TRBV14 and TRBJ1-6; TRBD1 matches 7 bases. The germline V gene encodes CDR1 SGHDN and CDR2 FVKESK. The CDR3 totals 14 residues. V gave up 4 bases and J gave up 8 bases; unmatched junction bases: 5.

The V and J genes are TRBV6-5 and TRBJ1-3; D remains ambiguous. The germline V and J ends were trimmed by 6 bases and 4 bases, with 10 bases remaining between them. CDR3 length equals 13 residues. Germline V gene data show CDR1 as MNHEY and CDR2 as SVGAGI. CDR3 loop: CASRPMGGNTIYF. CDR3 bases: TGTGCCAGCAGACCCATGGGGGGAAACACCATATATTTT.

V gene TRBV29-1 combines with J gene TRBJ1-1, with D perhaps matching TRBD1 (5 bases). The CDR3 runs 13 residues. V lost 4 bases to trimming and J lost 3 bases, with 12 bases between them. Germline CDR1 reads SQVTM; CDR2 reads ANQGSEA. CDR3 coding DNA: TGCAGCGTTGTGGGAGGGGCTGACACTGAAGCTTTCTTT. Its protein product is CSVVGGADTEAFF.

V and J are TRBV28 and TRBJ2-7; D possibly uses TRBD1 or TRBD2 (5 bases each). This CDR3 comprises 14 residues. Germline V gene data show CDR1 as MDHEN and CDR2 as SYDVKM. V was cut by 5 bases and J by 10 bases, with 21 bases left in between. CDR3 nucleotide sequence: TGTGCCAGCAGTCCATCCCACGGGGCGCTGGGCCAGTACTTC. Its translation is CASSPSHGALGQYF.

The chain is built from TRBV5-1 and TRBJ2-3, with 8 bases aligning to TRBD2. V was clipped by 0 bases and J by 3 bases; unmatched bases: 3. CDR3 length: 15 residues. The germline V gene has CDR1 SGHRS and CDR2 YFSETQ. The CDR3 DNA is TGCGCCAGCAGCTTGGGACTAGCGAGTACAGATACGCAGTATTTT. Translating it yields CASSLGLASTDTQYF.

The V and J genes are TRBV10-3 and TRBJ1-1, with unresolved D. Trimming removed 8 bases from V and 0 bases from J, with 10 bases in between. CDR3 length equals 13 residues. CDR1 and CDR2 (germline): ENHRY, SYGVKD. The CDR3 reads CAIVGEMNTEAFF. CDR3 nucleotide sequence: TGTGCCATCGTCGGGGAAATGAACACTGAAGCTTTCTTT.

V and J are TRBV7-2 and TRBJ1-2, with D hard to call. CDR1 is SGHTA and CDR2 is FQGNSA in the germline V gene. The CDR3 covers 14 residues. V was cut by 4 bases and J by 8 bases, with 17 bases left in between. Here the CDR3 reads CASSSYGRERGYTF. DNA of the CDR3: TGTGCCAGCAGCTCCTACGGGCGGGAGAGGGGCTACACCTTC.

J is TRBJ1-2 and V is TRBV5-1; D possibly corresponds to TRBD1 (6 bases). Germline CDR1 reads SGHRS; CDR2 reads YFSETQ. V was pared by 1 base and J by 2 bases, with 9 bases between. The CDR3 covers 14 residues. The DNA for the CDR3 is TGCGCCAGCAGCTTGCCAGGGGAGAACTATGGCTACACCTTC. It codes for CASSLPGENYGYTF.

This clone was seen a handful of times. The rearrangement uses TRBV29-1 and TRBJ1-6, with D hard to call. Germline V gene sequence: CDR1 SQVTM, CDR2 ANQGSEA. With 6 bases removed from V and 3 bases from J, the gap between germline ends came to 12 bases. CDR3 length: 14 amino acids. CDR3 residues: CSVRVRGYNSPLHF. The CDR3 DNA reads as TGCAGCGTGAGGGTTCGGGGCTATAATTCACCCCTCCACTTT.

This chain connects TRBV5-1 to TRBJ1-1; D uncertain. This CDR3 is built from 14 residues. From germline, CDR1 is SGHRS and CDR2 YFSETQ. V shed 1 base and J shed 0 bases, with 7 bases lying between them. CDR3 nucleotide sequence: TGCGCCAGCAGCTTGAGTATACTGAACACTGAAGCTTTCTTT. Encoded protein: CASSLSILNTEAFF.

This clone has a single count. The chain joins TRBV12-3 or TRBV12-4 to TRBJ1-1; D is unclear. V was trimmed by 6 bases and J by 1 base, leaving 9 bases between them. This CDR3 contains 13 residues. The CDR3 bases are TGTGCCAGCAGATGGGGATCGAACACTGAAGCTTTCTTT. Translating it yields CASRWGSNTEAFF.

V is TRBV2 and J is TRBJ2-1; TRBD2 agrees at 7 bases. Trimming removed 6 bases from V and 7 bases from J; junction bases left unmatched: 9. CDR1 SNHLY and CDR2 FYNNEI come from the germline V gene. The CDR3 is made up of 14 amino acids. CDR3 DNA: TGTGCCAGCAGGGCCATGGGGGAGGGTAATGAGCAGTTCTTC. Its protein product is CASRAMGEGNEQFF.

In DNA, the CDR3 is TGTGCCAGCAGTTCGCCGGGACAGGGCACTGAAGCTTTCTTT. Translated, it gives CASSSPGQGTEAFF. The V gene is TRBV4-2, the J gene TRBJ1-1, with 9 bases that match TRBD1. The CDR3 is made up of 14 amino acids. Losses at the gene ends were 6 bases for V and 4 bases for J; bases not matched to a gene: 6. Germline CDR1 LGHNA, CDR2 YNFKEQ.